Below are 3 T cell receptor beta chains sequenced from a single sample in a study of shared clonotypes between healthy human individuals. Here immunoSEQ multiplex PCR was the method, and the copy in TCRdb shows in-frame clones only, minus some. The sample includes fewer than 2.5 million clones, approximately 93% of them seen just once. Sequencing was done on a sample of naive CD4+ T cells from PBMCs. Subset in this sample: CD45RA+ positively selected. Every receptor here comes from a young man in good health. Some clones in this sample may be carry-over from other donors' samples.

Points on this clone: This specimen includes other DNA sequences encoding the same CDR3. This chain connects TRBV6-6 to TRBJ2-4, with a tentative D call TRBD1 (6 bases). Germline values: CDR1 MNHNY, CDR2 SVGAGI (reference sequence). The CDR3 is made up of 15 amino acids. The V end was cut by 3 bases, the J end by 1 base, with 10 bases between. CDR3 protein: CASSYSQGAKNIQYF. CDR3 nucleotide sequence: TGTGCCAGCAGTTATTCCCAGGGGGCCAAAAACATTCAGTACTTC.

The chain has TRBV14 and TRBJ2-2; the match to TRBD1 covers 8 bases. V shed 0 bases and J 5 bases; nucleotides not matched to a gene: 8. Germline V gene lookup returns CDR1 SGHDN and CDR2 FVKESK. This CDR3 region has 17 residues. The CDR3 sequence: CASSQDWGQAGTGELFF. In DNA, the CDR3 is TGTGCCAGCAGCCAAGATTGGGGACAGGCTGGAACCGGGGAGCTGTTTTTT.

The V gene is TRBV9, the J gene TRBJ2-2, with 7 bases identical to TRBD1. Unmatched junction bases numbered 6, after V lost 4 bases and J lost 3 bases. Per the germline V gene, CDR1 is SGDLS and CDR2 is YYNGEE. This CDR3 comprises 15 residues. The CDR3 loop is CASSSWTGYTGELFF. CDR3 nucleotides: TGTGCCAGCAGCTCATGGACAGGTTACACCGGGGAGCTGTTTTTT.